This is a list of T cell receptor beta chains from one sample in a study of cytomegalovirus exposure and HLA in healthy donors. Some clones are missing from TCRdb's copy, which holds only in-frame ones; the method was immunoSEQ multiplex PCR. The sample holds roughly 100,000 clones, roughly 66% seen once. What was sequenced was PBMCs. These receptor sequences come from a woman aged 50 to 60 in good health and CMV-seronegative. The CDR3 runs from the conserved cysteine through the conserved F or W. A D gene is named only where the DNA matches it firmly. Expanded clones get a size class; other rows say once, few or many, or leave the size out.

>.|.|14|TRBJ1-5|TRBV6-5
TGTGCCAGCAGTTATCAACAGGGAAGTCAGCCCCAGCATTTT
CASSYQQGSQPQHF
>.|once|17|TRBJ2-3|TRBV18
TGTGCCAGCTCACCAGGGGCAGGGGAAGGCTGGTCAGATACGCAGTATTTT
CASSPGAGEGWSDTQYF
>.|.|13|TRBJ1-1|TRBV29-1
TGCAGCGTTGGTAACAGGATGAACACTGAAGCTTTCTTT
CSVGNRMNTEAFF
>TRBD1|.|16|TRBJ1-1|TRBV2
TGTGCCAGCAGGAAAGGGGGCCCCGATTCAAACACTGAAGCTTTCTTT
CASRKGGPDSNTEAFF
>.|few|12|TRBJ1-5|TRBV19
TGTGCCAGTAGGGCGGGCTTTCAGCCCCAGCATTTT
CASRAGFQPQHF
>TRBD1|.|13|TRBJ1-5|TRBV28
TGTGCCAGCAGTTCGACAGGGAATCGGCCCCAGCATTTT
CASSSTGNRPQHF
>TRBD2|.|14|TRBJ2-2|TRBV11-2
TGTGCCAGCTTAGCGGGAGGGTGGACCGGGGAGCTGTTTTTT
CASLAGGWTGELFF
>TRBD2|.|15|TRBJ2-7|TRBV13
TGTGCCAGCAGCTCCCTGGGAGGGAGACCCTACGAGCAGTACTTC
CASSSLGGRPYEQYF
>TRBD1|.|19|TRBJ2-1|TRBV7-6
TGTGCCAGCAGCACGATAGCGATTGGGGTGACAGGGGGCCACCATGAGCAGTTCTTC
CASSTIAIGVTGGHHEQFF
>TRBD2|.|15|TRBJ2-5|TRBV5-1
TGCGCCAGCAGCTTGGTAGCGGGTTTACAAGAGACCCAGTACTTC
CASSLVAGLQETQYF
>.|few|14|TRBJ1-4|TRBV19
TGTGCCAGTAGTATTGACTGGAGGGGTGAAAAACTGTTTTTT
CASSIDWRGEKLFF
>.|.|16|TRBJ1-1|TRBV30
TGTGCCTGGAGTGAGGCCGGCCTAGCCATGAACACTGAAGCTTTCTTT
CAWSEAGLAMNTEAFF
>TRBD1|.|14|TRBJ2-7|TRBV18
TGTGCCAGCTCACGGGGACAGGGTCCCTACGAGCAGTACTTC
CASSRGQGPYEQYF
>.|.|15|TRBJ1-5|TRBV4-2
TGTGCCAGCAGCCAGAAACAGGATAGCAATCAGCCCCAGCATTTT
CASSQKQDSNQPQHF
>.|.|15|TRBJ2-6|TRBV7-8
TGTGCCAGCAGCCCACTAAGCTCTGGGGCCAACGTCCTGACTTTC
CASSPLSSGANVLTF
>.|.|15|TRBJ1-2|TRBV6-5
TGTGCCACCCTCCCTGGGGGGCGGACTAGCTATGGCTACACCTTC
CATLPGGRTSYGYTF